This is a list of T cell receptor beta chains from one sample in a study of OX40 agonist ivuxolimab in advanced cancers. Only in-frame clones appear in the TCRdb table, and some are missing; sequencing was by immunoSEQ multiplex PCR. Of about 150,000 clones listed, roughly 92% are singletons. The material was CD4+ or CD8+ T cells sorted from blood, obtained in a trial of the OX40 agonist ivuxolimab. These receptors were obtained from an adult with an advanced solid tumor such as melanoma, head and neck, liver or kidney cancer. CDR3s include the opening cysteine and the closing phenylalanine or tryptophan. D genes are given only for firm matches. Only some rows state a clone size, as once, few, many or a class for expanded clones.

d_call clone_size j_call v_call cdr3_aa cdr3_nt
- - TRBJ2-7 TRBV19 CASSHPGRSSYEQYF TGTGCCAGTAGCCACCCGGGACGTTCCTCCTACGAGCAGTACTTC
- - TRBJ1-2 TRBV28 CASSIGGNYGYTF TGTGCCAGCAGTATAGGGGGGAACTATGGCTACACCTTC
- - TRBJ1-2 TRBV5-1 CASSAGIFGYTF TGCGCCAGCAGCGCGGGGATTTTTGGCTACACCTTC
- few TRBJ1-1 TRBV19 CASSPGRLREAFF TGTGCCAGTAGTCCCGGGCGCCTTCGAGAAGCTTTCTTT
- - TRBJ2-7 TRBV28 CASALGGISYYEQYF TGTGCCAGCGCACTGGGGGGTATCTCCTACTACGAGCAGTACTTC
TRBD2 once TRBJ2-1 TRBV9 CASSAPRASGSSYNEQFF TGTGCCAGCAGCGCCCCCAGGGCGAGCGGGAGCTCCTACAATGAGCAGTTCTTC
TRBD2 - TRBJ2-7 TRBV6-5 CASSSSRLAGRYEQYF TGTGCCAGCAGTTCCTCGCGACTAGCGGGCCGCTACGAGCAGTACTTC
- few TRBJ1-1 TRBV19 CASSWTVENTEAFF TGTGCCAGTAGCTGGACAGTCGAGAACACTGAAGCTTTCTTT
TRBD1 - TRBJ2-7 TRBV7-2 CASSLVWTGSYEQYF TGTGCCAGCAGCTTAGTATGGACAGGGTCCTACGAGCAGTACTTC
- - TRBJ2-2 TRBV2 CASSELQGITGELFF TGTGCCAGCAGTGAACTGCAGGGAATCACCGGGGAGCTGTTTTTT
TRBD1 - TRBJ1-4 TRBV28 CASTGQGPEKLFF TGTGCCAGCACCGGACAGGGGCCCGAAAAACTGTTTTTT
TRBD1 - TRBJ2-4 TRBV19 CASSLRLRDRDRLAKNIQYF TGTGCCAGTAGTCTACGACTCCGGGACAGAGATAGACTAGCCAAAAACATTCAGTACTTC
- - TRBJ1-4 TRBV7-8 CASSPAGQFATNEKLFF TGTGCCAGCAGCCCAGCTGGACAGTTTGCAACTAATGAAAAACTGTTTTTT
TRBD1 - TRBJ1-2 TRBV11-2 CASSRWTGGMDYGYTF TGTGCCAGCAGCCGTTGGACAGGGGGAATGGACTATGGCTACACCTTC
TRBD1 - TRBJ1-5 TRBV19 CASSGDRVNQPQHF TGTGCCAGTAGCGGAGACAGGGTAAATCAGCCCCAGCATTTT
- - TRBJ1-6 TRBV2 CASSDSSYNSPLHF TGTGCCAGCAGTGACAGCTCCTATAATTCACCCCTCCACTTT
- - TRBJ1-1 TRBV2 CASSGGAEAFF TGTGCCAGCAGCGGAGGAGCTGAAGCTTTCTTT
- - TRBJ2-2 TRBV25-1 CASRDPRGPRGELFF TGTGCCAGCAGGGACCCCCGGGGCCCTCGTGGGGAGCTGTTTTTT
TRBD2 - TRBJ2-1 TRBV4-3 CASSHRLAGASYNEQFF TGCGCCAGCAGCCATCGACTAGCGGGGGCTTCCTACAATGAGCAGTTCTTC
TRBD2 once TRBJ2-1 TRBV5-1 CASSLPTGGGQDEQFF TGCGCCAGCAGCCTCCCGACGGGGGGGGGCCAAGATGAGCAGTTCTTC
TRBD2 once TRBJ2-2 TRBV7-7 CAGGDSRGELFF TGTGCTGGGGGGGACTCCCGTGGGGAGCTGTTTTTT
- - TRBJ1-3 TRBV19 CASSKESAPSSGNTIYF TGTGCCAGTAGTAAGGAGTCTGCACCTTCCTCGGGAAACACCATATATTTT
TRBD1 once TRBJ1-5 TRBV7-9 CASSFGQIDRGGGQPQHF TGTGCCAGCAGCTTTGGCCAGATCGACAGGGGAGGCGGGCAGCCCCAGCATTTT
- few TRBJ1-2 TRBV7-2 CASSSYRVGGYTF TGTGCCAGCAGCTCATACCGTGTGGGTGGCTACACCTTC
- - TRBJ2-7 TRBV5-1 CASSLAGVSDLAYEQYF TGCGCCAGCAGCTTGGCAGGGGTTAGTGATTTGGCCTACGAGCAGTACTTC
TRBD1 - TRBJ1-1 TRBV9 CASSPRTGGTNTEAFF TGTGCCAGCAGCCCGAGGACAGGGGGCACGAACACTGAAGCTTTCTTT
- - TRBJ1-1 TRBV7-2 CASSSVGDEAFF TGTGCCAGCAGCTCCGTGGGGGATGAAGCTTTCTTT
TRBD1 once TRBJ1-2 TRBV5-6 CASSLVQGQGGYGYTF TGTGCCAGCAGCTTGGTCCAAGGACAGGGTGGCTATGGCTACACCTTC
- once TRBJ2-3 TRBV4-3 CATTEGRLTDTQYF TGCGCCACGACGGAGGGCAGACTTACAGATACGCAGTATTTT
- - TRBJ1-5 TRBV9 CASSGAGSNQPQHF TGTGCCAGCAGCGGTGCAGGAAGCAATCAGCCCCAGCATTTT
- - TRBJ2-5 TRBV7-2 CASSFQAQETQYF TGTGCCAGCAGCTTTCAGGCGCAAGAGACCCAGTACTTC
- few TRBJ1-5 TRBV30 CAWSYGDHQPQHF TGTGCCTGGAGTTACGGCGACCATCAGCCCCAGCATTTT
- - TRBJ1-6 TRBV5-1 CASSLAGAFYNSPLHF TGCGCCAGCAGCTTGGCCGGAGCCTTCTATAATTCACCCCTCCACTTT
- - TRBJ1-2 TRBV5-1 CASSLGLGWSGYTF TGCGCCAGCAGCTTGGGGCTGGGATGGAGCGGCTACACCTTC
- once TRBJ2-1 TRBV18 CASSPPSPYNEQFF TGTGCCAGCTCACCACCGAGCCCCTACAATGAGCAGTTCTTC
TRBD1 - TRBJ1-3 TRBV27 CASILPPGGQGAPELTGNTIYF TGTGCCAGCATTCTCCCCCCAGGGGGACAGGGGGCTCCAGAGCTGACTGGAAACACCATATATTTT
- - TRBJ2-5 TRBV18 CASTLAYGGSETQYF TGTGCCAGCACCTTAGCATATGGGGGCTCAGAGACCCAGTACTTC
- - TRBJ2-4 TRBV28 CASSLPQNIQYF TGTGCCAGCAGTTTACCGCAAAACATTCAGTACTTC
- - TRBJ2-2 TRBV28 CASSLSLPVGELFF TGTGCCAGCAGTTTATCTCTACCGGTCGGGGAGCTGTTTTTT
TRBD1 - TRBJ1-1 TRBV5-1 CASSPGTVMNTEAFF TGCGCCAGCAGCCCAGGGACAGTTATGAACACTGAAGCTTTCTTT
- - TRBJ2-1 TRBV7-3 CASSSAIGEQFF TGTGCCAGCAGTTCAGCTATTGGGGAGCAGTTCTTC
TRBD1 - TRBJ2-3 TRBV11-2 CASSFGDRVWTDTQYF TGTGCCAGCAGCTTCGGGGACAGGGTTTGGACAGATACGCAGTATTTT
TRBD1 - TRBJ2-2 TRBV6-1 CASSGQGATGELFF TGTGCCAGCAGCGGACAGGGGGCAACCGGGGAGCTGTTTTTT
- - TRBJ1-3 TRBV6-1 CASRGQPGSGNTIYF TGTGCCAGCAGAGGACAGCCCGGCTCTGGAAACACCATATATTTT
- - TRBJ2-7 TRBV9 CASSVQWQPNYEQYF TGTGCCAGCAGCGTACAATGGCAGCCCAACTACGAGCAGTACTTC
- - TRBJ2-7 TRBV7-8 CASSSQMRGVGEQYF TGTGCCAGCAGCTCCCAAATGAGGGGCGTGGGGGAGCAGTACTTC
- - TRBJ1-1 TRBV5-8 CASRPGDSDTEAFF TGTGCCAGCAGACCAGGGGATTCGGACACTGAAGCTTTCTTT
TRBD2 - TRBJ2-7 TRBV7-3 CASSLGLAGVNEQYF TGTGCCAGCAGCTTAGGACTAGCGGGAGTCAACGAGCAGTACTTC